This TCR beta chain was sequenced for a study of control samples from healthy donors and cancer patients. Repertoires were generated with immunoSEQ multiplex PCR, while TCRdb's copy carries only in-frame clones and drops some. Its clone listing holds about 190,000 clones. Germline CDR1 and CDR2: SGDLS and YYNGEE. Trimming pared 0 bases from V and 7 bases from J, leaving 8 bases between. The CDR3 covers 13 residues. The chain links TRBV9 to TRBJ2-1, with D unclear. The sequencing input was blood. The TCR originated in a woman aged 25-40 years in good health. In DNA, the CDR3 is TGTGCCAGCAGCGTAGAATGGCGGAATGAGCAGTTCTTC. This codes for CASSVEWRNEQFF.